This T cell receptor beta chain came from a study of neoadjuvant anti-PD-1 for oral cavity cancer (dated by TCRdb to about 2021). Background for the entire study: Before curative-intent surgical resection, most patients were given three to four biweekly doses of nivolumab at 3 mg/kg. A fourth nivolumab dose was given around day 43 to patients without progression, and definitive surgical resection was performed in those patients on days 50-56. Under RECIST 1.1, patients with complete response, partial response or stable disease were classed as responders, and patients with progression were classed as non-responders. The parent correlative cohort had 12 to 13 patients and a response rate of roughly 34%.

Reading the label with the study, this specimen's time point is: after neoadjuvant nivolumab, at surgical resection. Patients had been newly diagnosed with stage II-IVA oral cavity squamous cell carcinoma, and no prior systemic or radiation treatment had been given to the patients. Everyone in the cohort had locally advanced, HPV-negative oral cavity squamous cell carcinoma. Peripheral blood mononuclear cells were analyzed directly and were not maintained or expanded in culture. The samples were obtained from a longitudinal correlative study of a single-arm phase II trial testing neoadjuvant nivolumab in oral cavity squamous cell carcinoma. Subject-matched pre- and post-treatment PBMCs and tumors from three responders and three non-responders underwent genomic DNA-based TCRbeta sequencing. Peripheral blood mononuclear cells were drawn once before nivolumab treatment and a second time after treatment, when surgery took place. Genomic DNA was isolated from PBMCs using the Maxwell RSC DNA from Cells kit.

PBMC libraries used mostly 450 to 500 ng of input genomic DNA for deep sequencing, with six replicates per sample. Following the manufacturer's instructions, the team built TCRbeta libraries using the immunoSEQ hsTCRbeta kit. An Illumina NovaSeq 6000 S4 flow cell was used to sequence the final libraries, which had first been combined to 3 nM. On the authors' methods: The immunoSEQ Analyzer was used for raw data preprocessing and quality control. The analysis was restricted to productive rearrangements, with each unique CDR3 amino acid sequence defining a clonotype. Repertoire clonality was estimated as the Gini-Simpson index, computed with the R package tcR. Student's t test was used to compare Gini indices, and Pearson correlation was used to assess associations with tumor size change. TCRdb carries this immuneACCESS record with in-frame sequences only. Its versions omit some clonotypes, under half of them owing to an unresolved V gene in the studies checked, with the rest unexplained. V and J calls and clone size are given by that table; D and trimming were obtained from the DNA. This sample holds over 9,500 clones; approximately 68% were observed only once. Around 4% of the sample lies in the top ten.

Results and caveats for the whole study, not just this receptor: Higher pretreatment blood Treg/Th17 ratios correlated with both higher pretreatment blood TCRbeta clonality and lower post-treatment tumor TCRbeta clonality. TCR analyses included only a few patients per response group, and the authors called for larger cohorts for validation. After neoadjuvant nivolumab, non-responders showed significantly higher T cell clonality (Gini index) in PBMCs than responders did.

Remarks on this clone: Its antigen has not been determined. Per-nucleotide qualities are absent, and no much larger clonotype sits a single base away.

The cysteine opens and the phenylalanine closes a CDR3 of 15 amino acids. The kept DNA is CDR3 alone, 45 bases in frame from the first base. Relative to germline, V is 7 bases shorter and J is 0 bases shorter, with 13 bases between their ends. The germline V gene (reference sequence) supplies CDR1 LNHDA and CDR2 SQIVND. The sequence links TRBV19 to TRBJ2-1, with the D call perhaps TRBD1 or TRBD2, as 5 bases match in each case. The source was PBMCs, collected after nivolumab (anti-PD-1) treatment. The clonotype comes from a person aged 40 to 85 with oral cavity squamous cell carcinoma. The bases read TGTGCCAGTACGCCCTCGGGGCCCTCCTACAATGAGCAGTTCTTC. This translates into CASTPSGPSYNEQFF.